This TCR beta chain was retrieved from a study of shared clonotypes between healthy human individuals. Genomic DNA of each subset was evenly split across several immunoSEQ plates. 150 to 250 ng DNA, tens of thousands of T cell genomes, went into each sorted-subset replicate PCR. Repertoires were generated with immunoSEQ multiplex PCR, while TCRdb's copy carries only in-frame clones and drops some. Of hundreds of thousands of clones listed, around 96% are singletons. CD8 cells regarded as naive lacked CD45RO, were positively chosen for CCR7, and omitted terminally differentiated effector memory CD45RA+ cells. J gave up 4 bases and V 7 bases, and 6 bases lay outside the gene matches. The length of the CDR3 is 14 residues. The germline V gene encodes CDR1 SQVTM and CDR2 ANQGSEA.

Input material: naive CD8+ T cells sorted from blood. V usage is TRBV29-1 and J usage is TRBJ2-2; 10 bases map to TRBD2. The receptor was isolated from a man aged 30-40 years in good health. The DNA of the CDR3 is TGCAGCGGGAGCGGGAGGGAGGGCACCGGGGAGCTGTTTTTT. Residues: CSGSGREGTGELFF.